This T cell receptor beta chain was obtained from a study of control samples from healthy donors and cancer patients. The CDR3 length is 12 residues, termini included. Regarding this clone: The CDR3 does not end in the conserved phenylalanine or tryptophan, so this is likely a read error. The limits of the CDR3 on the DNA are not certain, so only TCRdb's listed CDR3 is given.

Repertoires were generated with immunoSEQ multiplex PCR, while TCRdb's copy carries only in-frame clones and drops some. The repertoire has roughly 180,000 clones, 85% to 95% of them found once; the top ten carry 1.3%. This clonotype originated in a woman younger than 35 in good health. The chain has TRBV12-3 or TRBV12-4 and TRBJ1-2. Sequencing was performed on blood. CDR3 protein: CASSPKGTPEDL.